The 21 T cell receptor beta chains listed next were all sequenced from one sample in a study of persistence of HIV-infected CD4 T cells. The immunoSEQ assay was version 4, run in survey mode. TCRdb keeps only in-frame clones here, not all; method: immunoSEQ multiplex PCR. The sample shows tens of thousands of clones, about 87% of them seen only once. Nonspecific anti-CD3/anti-CD28 bead stimulation represents the broad CD4+ T cell repertoire. Sorting of responding CD4+ T cells relied on upregulated CD40 ligand together with CD69. Which antigens these TCRs recognize remains unknown. Sequencing used CD4+ T cells sorted from PBMCs after roughly 17-hour stimulation, obtained from a patient who received antiretroviral therapy. Receptor source: an adult woman with HIV who was CMV-seropositive.

The genes are TRBV6-1 and TRBJ1-5; no definite D call. Germline V lookup: CDR1 MNHNS, CDR2 SASEGT. The CDR3 is 12 amino acids. Trimming left V 2 bases short and J 4 bases short, with 3 bases between. CDR3 sequence (DNA): TGTGCCAGCAGTGAATCGAATCAGCCCCAGCATTTT. Residues: CASSESNQPQHF.

This chain joins TRBV5-8 and TRBJ2-2, with a weak D call TRBD1 (5 bases). Trimming took off 0 bases at V and 2 bases at J, with 14 bases between the two ends. CDR3 length: 17 amino acids. Germline V gene sequence: CDR1 SGHTS, CDR2 YDEGEE. CDR3 sequence reads: CASSLDGTTANTGELFF. CDR3 coding DNA: TGTGCCAGCAGCTTGGACGGTACGACAGCTAACACCGGGGAGCTGTTTTTT.

The rearrangement uses TRBV6-1 and TRBJ1-4, with a possible D match to TRBD1 (5 bases). The germline V gene encodes CDR1 MNHNS and CDR2 SASEGT. V was pared by 1 base and J by 7 bases, with 13 bases between. The CDR3 runs 15 residues. In nucleotides, the CDR3 is TGTGCCAGCAGTGAAGTGGGGGGAGGTGGTGAAAAACTGTTTTTT. This gives the protein CASSEVGGGGEKLFF.

Written as DNA, the CDR3 is TGTGCCAGCAGCTTAGGACAGGGGAATTCACCCCTCCACTTT. Translating it yields CASSLGQGNSPLHF. The chain uses TRBV11-1 and TRBJ1-6, with 8 nucleotides matching TRBD1. With 1 base clipped from V and 7 bases from J, the junction kept 0 bases outside the gene matches. The CDR3 sequence is 14 residues long. Per germline, CDR1 SGHAT and CDR2 FQDESV (reference sequence).

The J gene is TRBJ2-1, the V gene TRBV7-3; 11 nucleotides line up with TRBD2. The length of the CDR3 is 15 residues. In germline, CDR1 is SGHTA, CDR2 FQGTGA. V was pared by 1 base and J by 7 bases, with 3 bases of the junction left unmatched. In DNA, the CDR3 is TGTGCCAGCAGCTTAATAGCGGGGGGGCCGAATGAGCAGTTCTTC. It encodes CASSLIAGGPNEQFF.

The chain links TRBV11-2 to TRBJ2-1; D possibly corresponds to TRBD1 (5 bases). V was pared by 5 bases and J by 2 bases, with 13 bases between. The CDR3 has 15 residues. Germline values: CDR1 SGHAT, CDR2 FQNNGV. CDR3 bases: TGTGCCAGCAGCCCAGACACAGGACCCTACAATGAGCAGTTCTTC. Encoded protein: CASSPDTGPYNEQFF.

This rearrangement joins TRBV10-3 to TRBJ1-5; 7 bases align to TRBD1. Germline values: CDR1 ENHRY, CDR2 SYGVKD. The CDR3 has 15 residues. Germline trimming cut 0 bases from V and 11 bases from J; bases unmatched to any gene: 10. This CDR3 is CAISESSREGAAQHF. The DNA of the CDR3 is TGTGCCATCAGTGAGTCGAGTCGGGAGGGGGCAGCCCAGCATTTT.

The genes are TRBV6-6 and TRBJ2-7; 7 nucleotides align to TRBD1. The germline V gene encodes CDR1 MNHNY and CDR2 SVGAGI (reference sequence). The trim removed 8 bases at V and 5 bases at J, leaving 9 bases unmatched. This CDR3 region has 13 residues. Here the CDR3 reads CASHRDRGHEQYV. CDR3 coding DNA: TGTGCCAGCCACCGGGACAGAGGCCACGAGCAGTACGTC.

The chain recombines TRBV6-6 with TRBJ1-1; 10 positions agree with TRBD1. Germline CDR1 MNHNY, CDR2 SVGAGI (reference sequence). J was trimmed by 8 bases and V by 2 bases; bases with no gene match: 8. This CDR3 spans 15 amino acids. This chain's CDR3 is CASSYDRGPTREAFF. CDR3 bases: TGTGCCAGCAGTTACGACAGGGGGCCTACCCGAGAAGCTTTCTTT.

The chain is built from TRBV9 and TRBJ2-1, with D possibly being TRBD1 or TRBD2 (5 bases each). This CDR3 region has 15 residues. CDR1 and CDR2 (germline): SGDLS, YYNGEE. The V end lost 3 bases, the J end lost 4 bases, and 14 bases lay between the germline ends. This chain's CDR3 is CASSDHGTEYNEQFF. The CDR3 DNA sequence: TGTGCCAGCAGCGACCACGGGACCGAATACAATGAGCAGTTCTTC.

The gene calls are TRBV5-8 and TRBJ1-5; D is perhaps TRBD1 (5 bases). Germline loops: CDR1 SGHTS, CDR2 YDEGEE. V lost 4 bases and J 7 bases, leaving 18 bases between the germline ends. The CDR3 is 15 amino acids. The CDR3 protein is CASSARRGGDQPQHF. CDR3 nucleotide sequence: TGTGCCAGCAGCGCCCGGAGGGGAGGAGACCAGCCCCAGCATTTT.

The chain combines TRBV6-6 with TRBJ1-1; TRBD1 is a possible D gene (5 bases). The germline gives CDR1 MNHNY, CDR2 SVGAGI (reference sequence). Trimming removed 10 bases from V and 3 bases from J, with 12 bases in between. The CDR3 is made up of 12 amino acids. DNA for the CDR3: TGTGCCACCTCCCGCAGGGACACTGAAGCTTTCTTT. Protein: CATSRRDTEAFF.

The V and J genes are TRBV28 and TRBJ1-6; possibly TRBD1 for D (6 bases). The CDR3 runs to 15 residues. The germline CDR1 and CDR2 sequences are MDHEN and SYDVKM. Trimming left V 10 bases short and J 5 bases short, with 18 bases between. CDR3 coding DNA: TGTGCCATCCCCTCGGGGGGGGCAAATAATTCACCCCTCCACTTT. It encodes CAIPSGGANNSPLHF. The whole variable domain, remainder taken from reference TRBV28 and TRBJ1-6, is DVKVTQSSRYLVKRTGEKVFLECVQDMDHENMFWYRQDPGLGLRLIYFSYDVKMKEKGDIPEGYSVSREKKERFSLILESASTNQTSMYLCAIPSGGANNSPLHFGNGTRLTVT.

CDR3 coding DNA: TGCAGCGTTGAATCACTAGCGGGGGGATACGAGCAGTACTTC. Residues: CSVESLAGGYEQYF. The genes are TRBV29-1 and TRBJ2-7; 12 positions match TRBD2. The CDR3 has 14 residues. Germline lookup yields CDR1 SQVTM and CDR2 ANQGSEA. V lost 2 bases to trimming and J lost 4 bases; unmatched junction nucleotides: 3.

This clone appeared a few times. The chain joins TRBV18 to TRBJ2-1; TRBD2 agrees at 14 bases. Unmatched junction bases numbered 7, after V lost 2 bases and J lost 7 bases. Looked up from germline, CDR1 is KGHSH and CDR2 is LQKENI. The CDR3 contains 17 residues. CDR3 protein: CASSPVGTSGGRNEQFF. CDR3 in DNA: TGTGCCAGCTCACCAGTCGGGACTAGCGGGGGTCGGAATGAGCAGTTCTTC.

The genes are TRBV5-1 and TRBJ2-3, with TRBD1 matching 7 bases. With 4 bases clipped from V and 5 bases from J, the junction kept 10 bases outside the gene matches. The V gene's germline CDR1 is SGHRS and CDR2 YFSETQ. The CDR3 is 15 amino acids. CDR3 sequence: CASSRSQGVGDTQYF. The CDR3 nucleotides read TGCGCCAGCAGCCGATCCCAGGGGGTTGGAGATACGCAGTATTTT.

In its sample, this clone was seen a few times. The genes are TRBV7-3 and TRBJ1-6; D remains unclear. Trimming took 10 bases from V and 9 from J, leaving 7 bases between them. The germline gives CDR1 SGHTA, CDR2 FQGTGA. The CDR3 length is 10 residues. CDR3: CAIATSPLHF. The CDR3 DNA is TGTGCCATCGCTACTTCACCCCTCCACTTT.

The chain joins TRBV5-1 to TRBJ2-5; 11 bases are shared with TRBD2. Trimming cost V 5 bases and J 0 bases; bases outside gene matches: 3. The CDR3 extends over 15 amino acids. Germline V gene lookup returns CDR1 SGHRS and CDR2 YFSETQ. The CDR3 nucleotides are TGCGCCAGCAGAAAACTAGCGGGGGACCAAGAGACCCAGTACTTC. Protein product: CASRKLAGDQETQYF.

This chain connects TRBV27 to TRBJ2-3; 7 bases match TRBD2. The CDR3 contains 15 residues. The junction had 6 bases not matched to a gene; V was cut back by 2 bases and J by 4 bases. CDR1 is MNHEY and CDR2 is SMNVEV in the germline V gene (reference sequence). The CDR3 DNA is TGTGCCAGCAGTTTACAGGCTAGCGGCCCAGATACGCAGTATTTT. It yields the protein CASSLQASGPDTQYF.

The V and J genes are TRBV15 and TRBJ2-7; D gene unclear. The germline V and J ends were trimmed by 0 bases and 4 bases, with 7 bases remaining between them. Per germline, CDR1 LNHNV and CDR2 YYDKDF (reference sequence). The CDR3 consists of 13 residues. CDR3: CATSRDPQYEQYV. The DNA for the CDR3 is TGTGCCACCAGCAGAGACCCCCAGTACGAGCAGTACGTC.

This chain links TRBV12-3 or TRBV12-4 with TRBJ1-1; tentatively, D is TRBD1 (5 bases). This CDR3 has 13 amino acids. V shed 4 bases and J shed 9 bases, with 15 bases lying between them. CDR3 loop: CASSSTRVGQAFF. CDR3 coding DNA: TGTGCCAGCAGTTCGACCAGGGTAGGGCAAGCTTTCTTT.